This is a list of T cell receptor beta chains from one sample in a study of cytomegalovirus exposure and HLA in healthy donors. Assay used: immunoSEQ multiplex PCR; TCRdb lists only in-frame clones, some missing. The sample carries approximately 150,000 clones, around four fifths recorded once. Sequencing was done on a sample of PBMCs. These receptors all stem from a man aged 18 to 30 in good health and CMV-seropositive. Each CDR3 is given with its conserved first and last residue. The D gene is left open where the match is weak. Expanded clones get a size class; other rows say once, few or many, or leave the size out.

d_call cdr3_length clone_size j_call v_call cdr3_nt cdr3_aa
NA 13 NA TRBJ2-1 TRBV6-1 TGTGCCAGCCGGGATCAAACGGGCAATGAGCAGTTCTTC CASRDQTGNEQFF
NA 15 NA TRBJ2-5 TRBV29-1 TGCAGCGTTGAAACCTACAGGGAGTCGGGAGAGACCCAGTACTTC CSVETYRESGETQYF
TRBD2 15 NA TRBJ2-3 TRBV7-9 TGTGCCAGCAGGCCGGGACTAGCGAACACAGATACGCAGTATTTT CASRPGLANTDTQYF
TRBD1 14 NA TRBJ2-7 TRBV9 TGTGCCAGCAGCGTAGGGGAGACAGGGGAGGAGCAGTACTTC CASSVGETGEEQYF
NA 15 NA TRBJ2-5 TRBV2 TGTGCCAGCAGGCCCGGAGGGGCCCAAGCAGGGACCCAGTACTTC CASRPGGAQAGTQYF
NA 15 NA TRBJ2-2 TRBV6-5 TGTGCCACAACTTCCGGGACATTCAACACCGGGGAGCTGTTTTTT CATTSGTFNTGELFF
NA 13 NA TRBJ1-2 TRBV19 TGTGCCAGTAGTATAGGGAGTTACGATATCTACACCTTC CASSIGSYDIYTF
NA 15 few TRBJ2-1 TRBV7-2 TGTGCCAGCAGCTTTACAGGTTACTCCTACAATGAGCAGTTCTTC CASSFTGYSYNEQFF
NA 14 few TRBJ2-7 TRBV4-1 TGCGCCAGCAGCCATTCTAGGAGTAACTACGAGCAGTACTTC CASSHSRSNYEQYF
NA 16 NA TRBJ2-7 TRBV27 TGTGCCAGCAGTTTAAATGTTATCGGGGGGCGGTACGAGCAGTACTTC CASSLNVIGGRYEQYF
NA 14 NA TRBJ2-3 TRBV28 TGTGCCAGCGGAACCCGGGATTTCACAGATACGCAGTATTTT CASGTRDFTDTQYF
NA 16 NA TRBJ2-7 TRBV6-1 TGTGCCAGCAGCGAATCAGCCGGGACTGGAGCCTACGAGCAGTACTTC CASSESAGTGAYEQYF
TRBD1 11 once TRBJ1-2 TRBV2 TGTGCCAGCAGTGGACTCCAGGGGGACACCTTC CASSGLQGDTF
TRBD2 15 few TRBJ2-2 TRBV10-1 TGCGCCAGCAGCGGGACTAGCGGGAGGTCCGGGGAGCTGTTTTTT CASSGTSGRSGELFF
TRBD1 15 NA TRBJ1-4 TRBV9 TGTGCCAGCAGCGTATCAGGGGGCCCTAATGAAAAACTGTTTTTT CASSVSGGPNEKLFF
TRBD2 14 NA TRBJ2-5 TRBV7-7 TGTGCTAGCAGCACGACTAGCGGGAGAGAGACCCAGTACTTC CASSTTSGRETQYF
TRBD1 14 few TRBJ2-4 TRBV5-4 TGTGCCAGCAGCTTGGGACAGGGAGAAAACATTCAGTACTTC CASSLGQGENIQYF
TRBD1 14 few TRBJ2-2 TRBV28 TGTGCCAGCAGCCCAGAAACAGGGGCCGGGGAGCTGTTTTTT CASSPETGAGELFF
NA 14 few TRBJ2-7 TRBV10-3 TGTGCCATCAGTGGCGGCAGGGAAACCTACGAGCAGTACTTC CAISGGRETYEQYF
NA 15 NA TRBJ2-5 TRBV7-2 TGTGCCAGCAGCCTCGAAGGGAGAAATCAAGAGACCCAGTACTTC CASSLEGRNQETQYF
NA 14 NA TRBJ1-4 TRBV6-6 TGTGCCAGCAGTTATGGGGGGGAAAATGAAAAACTGTTTTTT CASSYGGENEKLFF
TRBD1 14 NA TRBJ1-1 TRBV6-1 TGTGCCAGCGGGTGGGGACAGGAGAACACTGAAGCTTTCTTT CASGWGQENTEAFF
NA 13 few TRBJ2-7 TRBV18 TGTGCCAGCTCACCAGGACAGTCCTACGAGCAGTACTTC CASSPGQSYEQYF
TRBD1 14 NA TRBJ1-1 TRBV6-6 TGTGCCAGCAGTTCGAACCGGGACAGGGTGGGAGCTTTCTTT CASSSNRDRVGAFF
NA 11 NA TRBJ2-7 TRBV10-3 TGTGCCATCAGTGATCGGGACGAGCAGTACTTC CAISDRDEQYF
TRBD2 16 once TRBJ2-1 TRBV29-1 TGCAGCGTCCTGGGCCTAGCGGAGGTCTCCTACAATGAGCAGTTCTTC CSVLGLAEVSYNEQFF
TRBD1 16 NA TRBJ1-1 TRBV27 TGTGCCAGCAAATCTTATCCCCGGGACAGGGACACTGAAGCTTTCTTT CASKSYPRDRDTEAFF
TRBD1 14 NA TRBJ1-3 TRBV6-1 TGTGCCTTCCGGGACAGGGGCTCTGGAAACACCATATATTTT CAFRDRGSGNTIYF
NA 14 NA TRBJ1-5 TRBV4-2 TGTGCCAGCAGCCAAGTCAGGGGCCGGCAGCCCCAGCATTTT CASSQVRGRQPQHF
NA 14 once TRBJ1-5 TRBV5-6 TGTGCCAGCAGCTTGGGGCAACCCAATCAGCCCCAGCATTTT CASSLGQPNQPQHF
NA 15 NA TRBJ2-3 TRBV18 TGTGCCAGCTCCCTTCAGTCCAGGAGCACAGATACGCAGTATTTT CASSLQSRSTDTQYF
NA 16 NA TRBJ2-1 TRBV5-1 TGCGCCAGCAGCTTGGAAGGGGCGGGACTCCCGCACGAGCAGTTCTTC CASSLEGAGLPHEQFF
NA 15 once TRBJ1-1 TRBV28 TGTGCCAGCACCGCCCCCCCGGGACTACGAACTGAAGCTTTCTTT CASTAPPGLRTEAFF
NA 15 NA TRBJ2-2 TRBV5-1 TGCGCCAGCAGCTCGCCGTCGGGAGCGGCCGGGGAGCTGTTTTTT CASSSPSGAAGELFF
NA 15 NA TRBJ2-7 TRBV27 TGTGCCAGCAGTTTATCCACCAGGGGGGTGTACGAGCAGTACTTC CASSLSTRGVYEQYF
TRBD1 14 NA TRBJ2-5 TRBV7-8 TGTGCCAGCAGCTTATGGGACAGGGGGGAGACCCAGTACTTC CASSLWDRGETQYF
NA 15 once TRBJ2-2 TRBV4-3 TGCGCCAGCAGCCAAGGGTGGGACTTAGGCGGGGAGCTGTTTTTT CASSQGWDLGGELFF